The 32 T cell receptor beta chains below were found in one sample sequenced in a study of shared clonotypes between healthy human individuals. Profiled with immunoSEQ multiplex PCR; TCRdb holds only in-frame clones, not every one. The data contain fewer than 3 million clones, around 93% of them seen just once; the ten biggest clones take up 0.37%. The material sequenced was naive CD4+ T cells from PBMCs. Indicated subset: CD45RA+ positively selected. Source of these receptors: a man aged 18-30 years in good health. Some clones in this sample may be carry-over from other donors' samples.

V gene TRBV11-2 combines with J gene TRBJ2-1, with 10 bases that match TRBD2. Germline V gene sequence: CDR1 SGHAT, CDR2 FQNNGV. The CDR3 is 18 residues long. V shed 0 bases, J shed 7 bases, and the junction held 12 bases outside the gene matches. The CDR3 nucleotides are TGTGCCAGCAGCTTAGAGCTCCTCAGCGGGAGGGCCTCGAATGAGCAGTTCTTC. This sequence encodes CASSLELLSGRASNEQFF.

V is TRBV9 and J is TRBJ2-2; D might be TRBD1 or TRBD2, each matching 5 bases. V lost 3 bases and J lost 5, with 14 bases in between. The germline V gene has CDR1 SGDLS and CDR2 YYNGEE. The CDR3 extends over 15 amino acids. In DNA, the CDR3 is TGTGCCAGCAGCGGAACCGGGACCAGGACCGGGGAGCTGTTTTTT. Translating gives CASSGTGTRTGELFF. Looking up the rest from reference TRBV9 and TRBJ2-2 gives the full variable domain: DSGVTQTPKHLITATGQRVTLRCSPRSGDLSVYWYQQSLDQGLQFLIQYYNGEERAKGNILERFSAQQFPDLHSELNLSSLELGDSALYFCASSGTGTRTGELFFGEGSRLTVL.

The sample holds one count of this clone. This chain uses TRBV18 with TRBJ2-5; D may be TRBD1 (6 bases). The CDR3 is made up of 14 amino acids. V was clipped by 3 bases and J by 4 bases, with 12 bases between them. Looked up from germline, CDR1 is KGHSH and CDR2 is LQKENI. The CDR3 is CASSPLTGLETQYF. DNA for the CDR3: TGTGCCAGCTCACCCTTAACAGGGCTAGAGACCCAGTACTTC.

About this clone: The sample contains more than one DNA sequence encoding this CDR3. The V gene is TRBV6-1, the J gene TRBJ2-3; D perhaps matches TRBD1 (6 bases). Trimming took off 1 base at V and 0 bases at J, with 8 bases between the two ends. Germline lookup yields CDR1 MNHNS and CDR2 SASEGT. This CDR3 has 15 residues. CDR3 in DNA: TGTGCCAGCAGTGAAGGGGGGACAAGCACAGATACGCAGTATTTT. Amino acids: CASSEGGTSTDTQYF.

The V call is TRBV5-6, the J call TRBJ1-5, with D unresolved. Germline loops: CDR1 SGHDT, CDR2 YYEEEE. The CDR3 is 15 amino acids. V lost 4 bases, J lost 1 base, and 12 bases lay in between. Written as DNA, the CDR3 is TGTGCCAGCAGCCCGGGTGTGCGGAGCAATCAGCCCCAGCATTTT. This gives the protein CASSPGVRSNQPQHF.

The chain employs TRBV5-8 and TRBJ2-5, with D possibly matching TRBD2 (6 bases). CDR3 length equals 13 residues. The V gene's germline CDR1 is SGHTS and CDR2 YDEGEE. The V end was cut by 5 bases, the J end by 5 bases, with 13 bases between. CDR3 residues: CASSRGLYETQYF. The CDR3 DNA is TGTGCCAGCAGTCGGGGGTTGTACGAGACCCAGTACTTC.

V and J are TRBV5-1 and TRBJ1-1; D remains ambiguous. CDR1 SGHRS and CDR2 YFSETQ come from the germline V gene. This CDR3 comprises 15 residues. The V gene lost 4 bases and the J gene lost 1 base, with 14 bases spanning the gap. The CDR3 loop is CASSIKAHSNTEAFF. The CDR3 coding sequence is TGCGCCAGCAGCATTAAGGCCCATTCGAACACTGAAGCTTTCTTT.

The CDR3 coding sequence is TGTGCCAGCAGCTCCAATAGCGGGACGGGTGAGCAGTTCTTC. Translated, it gives CASSSNSGTGEQFF. This chain joins TRBV7-2 and TRBJ2-1; TRBD2 aligns across 8 bases. Looked up from germline, CDR1 is SGHTA and CDR2 is FQGNSA. V lost 4 bases, J lost 9 bases, and 8 bases stayed unmatched. This CDR3 is 14 amino acids long.

The chain recombines TRBV12-5 with TRBJ2-3; D may be TRBD2 (7 bases). Trimming stripped 2 bases from V and 2 bases from J, with 14 bases between. The CDR3 covers 16 residues. Per germline, CDR1 LGHNT and CDR2 FRNRAP. CDR3 DNA sequence: TGTGCTAGTGGTTTGAATCGGGGGGCTATCACAGATACGCAGTATTTT. As protein: CASGLNRGAITDTQYF.

V gene TRBV5-1 combines with J gene TRBJ2-7; perhaps TRBD1 as D (5 bases). Germline V gene sequence: CDR1 SGHRS, CDR2 YFSETQ. CDR3 size: 15 residues. Trimming removed 0 bases from V and 4 bases from J, with 14 bases in between. CDR3 nucleotides: TGCGCCAGCAGCTTGGGGGGATCACAGGTTTACGAGCAGTACTTC. This translates into CASSLGGSQVYEQYF.

This clone was detected only a few times. This chain links TRBV27 with TRBJ1-1, with D possibly being TRBD1 (5 bases). This CDR3 region has 13 residues. The V and J ends lost 4 bases and 5 bases respectively, with 11 bases between them. The germline CDR1 and CDR2 sequences are MNHEY and SMNVEV (reference sequence). In DNA form, the CDR3 reads TGTGCCAGCAGTTCGGGGGGAGGAACTGAAGCTTTCTTT. Protein sequence: CASSSGGGTEAFF.

The genes are TRBV28 and TRBJ2-4, with 8 bases matching TRBD2. Trimming took 8 bases from V and 3 from J; bases not matched to a gene: 9. The CDR3 length is 15 residues. CDR1 and CDR2 from the germline V gene are MDHEN and SYDVKM. CDR3 residues: CASGFAGGGKNIQYF. The CDR3 DNA reads as TGTGCCAGCGGATTCGCGGGGGGTGGCAAAAACATTCAGTACTTC.

V and J are TRBV19 and TRBJ1-2, with D unresolved. This CDR3 region has 14 residues. Trimming shortened V by 5 bases and J by 3 bases, and 13 bases separated the two germline ends. CDR1 is LNHDA, CDR2 SQIVND, per germline (reference sequence). CDR3 region: CASSLRPRDYGYTF. The CDR3 region has the DNA TGTGCCAGTAGTCTTCGCCCCCGAGACTATGGCTACACCTTC.

Remarks on this clone: This same CDR3 is encoded by further DNA sequences in the sample. The V call is TRBV27, the J call TRBJ1-2; D is perhaps TRBD1 (5 bases). The CDR3 covers 13 residues. Germline V gives CDR1 MNHEY, CDR2 SMNVEV (reference sequence). Trimming removed 2 bases from V and 4 bases from J, with 8 bases in between. CDR3 residues: CASSLPGGYGYTF. The CDR3 region has the DNA TGTGCCAGCAGTTTACCGGGGGGCTATGGCTACACCTTC.

This chain's CDR3 is CASSTNFKTSQYF. The CDR3 region has the DNA TGTGCCAGCAGCACCAACTTTAAAACGTCGCAGTATTTT. This chain links TRBV9 with TRBJ2-3; D ambiguous. The CDR3 totals 13 residues. The germline V gene encodes CDR1 SGDLS and CDR2 YYNGEE. The V end lost 4 bases, the J end lost 10 bases, and 16 bases lay between the germline ends. The complete variable domain, with remaining parts taken from reference TRBV9 and TRBJ2-3, reads DSGVTQTPKHLITATGQRVTLRCSPRSGDLSVYWYQQSLDQGLQFLIQYYNGEERAKGNILERFSAQQFPDLHSELNLSSLELGDSALYFCASSTNFKTSQYFGPGTRLTVL.

The chain has TRBV15 and TRBJ2-2; 12 positions agree with TRBD1. In germline, CDR1 is LNHNV, CDR2 YYDKDF (reference sequence). This CDR3 spans 17 amino acids. Unmatched junction bases numbered 6, after V lost 0 bases and J lost 7 bases. Here the CDR3 DNA reads TGTGCCACCAGCAGAGATCGGGGACAGGGGGCGAGCGGGGAGCTGTTTTTT. It is translated as CATSRDRGQGASGELFF. Using reference TRBV15 and TRBJ2-2 for the parts outside the CDR3, the full variable domain is DAMVIQNPRYQVTQFGKPVTLSCSQTLNHNVMYWYQQKSSQAPKLLFHYYDKDFNNEADTPDNFQSRRPNTSFCFLDIRSPGLGDTAMYLCATSRDRGQGASGELFFGEGSRLTVL.

The chain employs TRBV7-2 and TRBJ2-7, with 7 bases aligning to TRBD1. The CDR3 consists of 17 residues. Germline values: CDR1 SGHTA, CDR2 FQGNSA. J lost 0 bases, V lost 4 bases, and 12 bases had no gene match. CDR3 region: CASSSAGTVSPSYEQYF. CDR3 bases: TGTGCCAGCAGCTCAGCCGGGACAGTTAGTCCCTCCTACGAGCAGTACTTC. The full variable domain, in which reference TRBV7-2 and TRBJ2-7 provide the parts outside the CDR3, is GAGVSQSPSNKVTEKGKDVELRCDPISGHTALYWYRQSLGQGLEFLIYFQGNSAPDKSGLPSDRFSAERTGGSVSTLTIQRTQQEDSAVYLCASSSAGTVSPSYEQYFGPGTRLTVT.

The chain is built from TRBV7-6 and TRBJ2-3; TRBD2 agrees at 11 bases. This CDR3 is 14 amino acids long. Germline CDR1 SGHVS, CDR2 FNYEAQ. V lost 8 bases and J lost 6; bases outside the gene matches: 7. CDR3 sequence: CASGPTSGSDTQYF. Written as DNA, the CDR3 is TGTGCCAGCGGCCCAACTAGCGGGAGTGATACGCAGTATTTT.

J is TRBJ2-5 and V is TRBV15, with TRBD2 identical over 14 bases. V was clipped by 3 bases and J by 5 bases; unmatched bases: 2. The length of the CDR3 is 15 residues. CDR1 and CDR2 from the germline V gene are LNHNV and YYDKDF (reference sequence). The CDR3 protein is CATSRGTSGSETQYF. The CDR3 coding sequence is TGTGCCACCAGCAGGGGGACTAGCGGGAGTGAGACCCAGTACTTC.

The chain is built from TRBV7-2 and TRBJ1-2; perhaps TRBD1 as D (6 bases). Between the trimmed V and J ends, which lost 3 bases and 7 bases, there was a span of 15 bases. Germline CDR1 SGHTA, CDR2 FQGNSA. The CDR3 totals 14 residues. CDR3 protein: CASSFPGGGGGYTF. DNA for the CDR3: TGTGCCAGCAGCTTTCCCGGGGGAGGGGGTGGCTACACCTTC. The full variable domain, in which reference TRBV7-2 and TRBJ1-2 provide the parts outside the CDR3, is GAGVSQSPSNKVTEKGKDVELRCDPISGHTALYWYRQSLGQGLEFLIYFQGNSAPDKSGLPSDRFSAERTGGSVSTLTIQRTQQEDSAVYLCASSFPGGGGGYTFGSGTRLTVV.

The chain uses TRBV11-2 and TRBJ1-1, with 11 bases identical to TRBD1. The CDR3 is 16 residues long. Germline V gene data show CDR1 as SGHAT and CDR2 as FQNNGV. With V trimmed by 0 bases and J by 3 bases, 3 bases remained unmatched. CDR3 protein: CASSLEWDRGYTEAFF. The CDR3 coding sequence is TGTGCCAGCAGCTTAGAATGGGACAGGGGGTACACTGAAGCTTTCTTT.

This chain uses TRBV25-1 with TRBJ1-3; 9 bases are a match to TRBD1. Germline V gene data show CDR1 as MGHDK and CDR2 as SYGVNS. The CDR3 is 16 amino acids. Trimming cost V 5 bases and J 1 base; bases outside gene matches: 6. DNA of the CDR3: TGTGCCAGCAGTCCCTCGGGACAGGGTTCTGGAAACACCATATATTTT. Translation: CASSPSGQGSGNTIYF.

The rearrangement links TRBV30 to TRBJ1-6, with 8 bases aligning to TRBD1. This CDR3 contains 12 residues. The J segment lost 10 bases and the V segment lost 8 bases, leaving 7 bases of the junction unmatched. The V gene's germline CDR1 is GTSNPN and CDR2 SVGIG (reference sequence). The CDR3 DNA follows: TGTGCCGGAGACAGGGGCGGGTCACCCCTCCACTTT. This sequence encodes CAGDRGGSPLHF.

V is TRBV9 and J is TRBJ2-7, with 14 bases aligning to TRBD2. Losses at the gene ends were 2 bases for V and 4 bases for J; bases not matched to a gene: 11. CDR3 size: 18 residues. CDR1 and CDR2 (germline): SGDLS, YYNGEE. This CDR3 reads CASSVSGGLAGGLYEQYF. The CDR3, as DNA: TGTGCCAGCAGCGTGAGTGGAGGACTAGCGGGAGGTCTATACGAGCAGTACTTC.

This clone was picked up a small number of times. This CDR3 is also generated by other DNA sequences in the sample. The chain couples TRBV7-9 to TRBJ1-1, with D tentatively TRBD1 (6 bases). The germline CDR1 and CDR2 sequences are SEHNR and FQNEAQ (reference sequence). The CDR3 is made up of 14 amino acids. Trimming left V 1 base short and J 0 bases short, with 6 bases between. The CDR3 DNA is TGTGCCAGCAGCTTAGACAGGGTGAACACTGAAGCTTTCTTT. It is translated as CASSLDRVNTEAFF.

The chain is built from TRBV6-5 and TRBJ1-2, with no clear D. The germline CDR1 and CDR2 sequences are MNHEY and SVGAGI. The V end was cut by 4 bases, the J end by 0 bases, with 9 bases between. The CDR3 is made up of 14 amino acids. The CDR3 nucleotides read TGTGCCAGCAGTTCGGGCACGTCTAACTATGGCTACACCTTC. Translating gives CASSSGTSNYGYTF.

With respect to this clone: Other DNA sequences in the sample encode the same CDR3. CDR3 bases: TGCGCCAGCAGCCAAGGAGGAAGCTCCTATAATTCACCCCTCCACTTT. Translating gives CASSQGGSSYNSPLHF. V gene TRBV4-3 combines with J gene TRBJ1-6; no definite D call. Between the trimmed V and J ends, which lost 1 base and 0 bases, there was a span of 7 bases. The CDR3 consists of 16 residues. Per the germline V gene, CDR1 is LGHNA and CDR2 is YSLEER.

The chain joins TRBV6-5 to TRBJ2-7; D unresolved. Trimming took 4 bases from V and 4 from J, leaving 11 bases between them. This CDR3 has 13 residues. CDR1 is MNHEY, CDR2 SVGAGI, per germline. The DNA for the CDR3 is TGTGCCAGCAGTTTTACCTTGGGGTACGAGCAGTACTTC. Amino acid sequence: CASSFTLGYEQYF.

The J gene is TRBJ2-1, the V gene TRBV5-1; 7 bases map to TRBD2. This CDR3 has 13 amino acids. J lost 7 bases, V lost 4 bases, and 5 bases had no gene match. Germline V gives CDR1 SGHRS, CDR2 YFSETQ. Here the CDR3 reads CASSAGARNEQFF. The DNA for the CDR3 is TGCGCCAGCAGCGCGGGAGCAAGAAATGAGCAGTTCTTC.

This clone appeared once. The V gene is TRBV29-1, the J gene TRBJ2-1; possible D gene TRBD1, 6 bases. Trimming removed 2 bases from V and 2 bases from J, with 13 bases in between. The CDR3 is 15 amino acids. The V gene's germline CDR1 is SQVTM and CDR2 ANQGSEA. The CDR3, as DNA: TGCAGCGTTGAAACCCCCAGGGGCACCTACAATGAGCAGTTCTTC. It yields the protein CSVETPRGTYNEQFF.

This clone was seen once. V and J are TRBV18 and TRBJ2-1; D is uncertain. Per germline, CDR1 KGHSH and CDR2 LQKENI. The CDR3 is 13 residues long. Trimming took off 3 bases at V and 8 bases at J, with 11 bases between the two ends. CDR3 sequence: CASSPSRNHEQFF. The CDR3 nucleotides read TGTGCCAGCTCACCGTCTAGGAACCATGAGCAGTTCTTC. The entire variable domain, with the rest obtained from reference TRBV18 and TRBJ2-1, is as follows: NAGVMQNPRHLVRRRGQEARLRCSPMKGHSHVYWYRQLPEEGLKFMVYLQKENIIDESGMPKERFSAEFPKEGPSILRIQQVVRGDSAAYFCASSPSRNHEQFFGPGTRLTVL.

The V and J genes are TRBV29-1 and TRBJ2-7; D is unresolved. The CDR3 is 12 amino acids. The germline V and J ends were trimmed by 0 bases and 3 bases, with 6 bases remaining between them. In germline, CDR1 is SQVTM, CDR2 ANQGSEA. DNA for the CDR3: TGCAGCGTTGAAGATGGTGGCTACGAGCAGTACTTC. Protein sequence: CSVEDGGYEQYF.